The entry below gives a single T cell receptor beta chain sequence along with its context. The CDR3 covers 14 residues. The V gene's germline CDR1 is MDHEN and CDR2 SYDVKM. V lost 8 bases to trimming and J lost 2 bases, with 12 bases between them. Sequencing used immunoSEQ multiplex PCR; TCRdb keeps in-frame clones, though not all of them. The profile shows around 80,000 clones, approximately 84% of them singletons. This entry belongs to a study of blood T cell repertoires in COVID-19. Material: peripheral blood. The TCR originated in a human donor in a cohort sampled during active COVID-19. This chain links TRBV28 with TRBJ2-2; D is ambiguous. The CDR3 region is CASHKAGNTGELFF. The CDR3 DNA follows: TGTGCCAGCCATAAGGCAGGCAACACCGGGGAGCTGTTTTTT.